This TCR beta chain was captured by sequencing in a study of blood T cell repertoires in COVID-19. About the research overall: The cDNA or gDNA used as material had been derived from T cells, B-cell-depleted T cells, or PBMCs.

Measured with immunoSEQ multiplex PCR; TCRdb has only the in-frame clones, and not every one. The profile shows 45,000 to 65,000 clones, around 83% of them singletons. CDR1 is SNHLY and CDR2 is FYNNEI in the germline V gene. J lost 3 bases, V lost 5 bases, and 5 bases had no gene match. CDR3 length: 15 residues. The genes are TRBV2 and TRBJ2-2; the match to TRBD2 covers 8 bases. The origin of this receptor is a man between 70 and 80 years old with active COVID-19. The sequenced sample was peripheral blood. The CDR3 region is CASSRAGVHTGELFF. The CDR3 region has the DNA TGTGCCAGCAGTCGAGCGGGGGTCCACACCGGGGAGCTGTTTTTT.